This entry features one TCR beta chain sequence. Its cognate antigen is unknown. Trimming took off 10 bases at V and 4 bases at J, with 25 bases between the two ends. The CDR3 is 17 amino acids. Looked up from germline, CDR1 is LNHDA and CDR2 is SQIVND (reference sequence). Method: immunoSEQ multiplex PCR; TCRdb's copy keeps in-frame clones and lacks some. Of 30,000 to 45,000 clones in the sample, roughly 84% are singletons; the top ten hold around 4.2%. The data belong to a study of PD-1 blockade in mismatch repair-deficient tumors. Study-level background: Enrolled about 2013-2017, patients had progressing, pretreated mismatch repair-deficient cancers of about twelve types.

All patients were mismatch repair deficient, assessed by either PCR or immunohistochemistry. TCR sequencing covered a few patients who responded to pembrolizumab. Study results and limitations: Tumor-resident clones, often undetectable pretreatment in blood, expanded then contracted after pembrolizumab.

The input for sequencing was peripheral blood, taken roughly 76 weeks after starting pembrolizumab. The chain uses TRBV19 and TRBJ2-2, with TRBD2 as a possible D gene (7 bases). This receptor was identified in an adult with mismatch repair-deficient cancer. The CDR3 DNA reads TGTGCCACTCACCGGGGGGCGGAAGTTAAACCCACCGGGGAGCTGTTTTTT. Translating gives CATHRGAEVKPTGELFF.